The next 10 T cell receptor beta chains were all read from a single sample in a study of blood T cell repertoires in COVID-19. Produced via immunoSEQ multiplex PCR; TCRdb's table is partial and in-frame only. The data contain a few hundred thousand clones, around nine tenths of them seen just once; the ten biggest clones take up around 3%. Sequencing was performed on peripheral blood. The receptor source for this set is a human donor in a cohort sampled during active COVID-19.

The chain employs TRBV5-4 and TRBJ1-4; a weak D match, TRBD1 (5 bases). V lost 2 bases and J lost 8, with 13 bases in between. The CDR3 covers 14 residues. Germline V gene sequence: CDR1 SGHNT, CDR2 YYREEE (reference sequence). The DNA for the CDR3 is TGTGCCAGCAGCTTTTCAGGGAATCGAGAAAAACTGTTTTTT. Protein product: CASSFSGNREKLFF.

The rearrangement links TRBV9 to TRBJ2-1; D is unclear. The CDR3 has 14 amino acids. The V gene lost 0 bases and the J gene lost 8 bases, with 12 bases spanning the gap. The germline gives CDR1 SGDLS, CDR2 YYNGEE. The CDR3 is CASSVGHPRDEQFF. The CDR3 DNA reads TGTGCCAGCAGCGTAGGACACCCCCGCGATGAGCAGTTCTTC.

This chain links TRBV7-9 with TRBJ1-6; 8 positions match TRBD1. The CDR3 has 17 residues. Trimming at V came to 5 bases and at J to 5 bases, leaving 11 bases not matched to a gene. From germline, CDR1 is SEHNR and CDR2 FQNEAQ (reference sequence). The CDR3 nucleotides are TGTGCCAGCAGCCGATATCTCGGGACAGGCGATAATTCACCCCTCCACTTT. Translating it yields CASSRYLGTGDNSPLHF.

The chain recombines TRBV7-3 with TRBJ2-7, with 12 bases lining up with TRBD2. The CDR3 has 19 amino acids. Germline V lookup: CDR1 SGHTA, CDR2 FQGTGA. V dropped 1 base and J dropped 5; count of bases not matched to a gene: 15. In DNA form, the CDR3 reads TGTGCCAGCAGCTTAATCGGACCCCTACTAGCGGGAGGCCCCCACGAGCAGTACTTC. As protein: CASSLIGPLLAGGPHEQYF. Complete variable domain (other parts from reference TRBV7-3 and TRBJ2-7): GAGVSQTPSNKVTEKGKYVELRCDPISGHTALYWYRQSLGQGPEFLIYFQGTGAADDSGLPNDRFFAVRPEGSVSTLKIQRTERGDSAVYLCASSLIGPLLAGGPHEQYFGPGTRLTVT.

This chain links TRBV5-1 with TRBJ2-1; 11 nucleotides align to TRBD1. Germline V lookup: CDR1 SGHRS, CDR2 YFSETQ. The V and J ends lost 4 bases and 4 bases, in that order; junction bases with no gene match: 7. CDR3 length: 16 amino acids. CDR3 residues: CASSRTGGSGYNEQFF. The CDR3 DNA follows: TGCGCCAGCAGCCGGACAGGGGGCAGTGGGTACAATGAGCAGTTCTTC.

The V gene is TRBV4-1, the J gene TRBJ2-1; 10 bases fit TRBD2. Germline assignment: CDR1 MGHRA and CDR2 YSYEKL. V was clipped by 3 bases and J by 5 bases; unmatched bases: 10. The CDR3 length is 17 residues. The CDR3 reads CASSQGTSERFHNEQFF. In nucleotides, the CDR3 is TGCGCCAGCAGCCAGGGGACTAGCGAAAGATTCCACAATGAGCAGTTCTTC.

This clone was counted only a few times. The V gene is TRBV7-9, the J gene TRBJ2-7; 13 nucleotides match TRBD2. Germline V CDR1 and CDR2: SEHNR, FQNEAQ (reference sequence). The CDR3 covers 15 residues. Losses at the gene ends were 5 bases for V and 3 bases for J; bases not matched to a gene: 4. CDR3 sequence: CASSRRTSGSYEQYF. The CDR3 bases are TGTGCCAGCAGCCGCAGGACTAGCGGGAGCTACGAGCAGTACTTC.

The rearrangement uses TRBV5-1 and TRBJ1-5; a weak D match, TRBD1 (5 bases). V was pared by 1 base and J by 6 bases, with 11 bases between. Per germline, CDR1 SGHRS and CDR2 YFSETQ. The CDR3 loop spans 14 amino acids. The CDR3 coding sequence is TGCGCCAGCAGCTTGACAGGTGTTGGTCAGCCCCAGCATTTT. It codes for CASSLTGVGQPQHF.

V and J are TRBV30 and TRBJ1-3; the match to TRBD1 covers 7 bases. In germline, CDR1 is GTSNPN, CDR2 SVGIG (reference sequence). After removal of 5 bases from V and 2 bases from J, the junction contained 3 bases not matched to a gene. The CDR3 has 13 residues. The chain's CDR3 is CAWCQGAGNTIYF. CDR3 in DNA: TGTGCCTGGTGTCAGGGGGCTGGAAACACCATATATTTT.

Worth noting for this clone: Mismatch with germline at one junction end may stem from a read error. The chain couples TRBV15 to TRBJ2-7; D is possibly TRBD2 (6 bases). The CDR3 loop spans 11 amino acids. CDR1 LNHNV and CDR2 YYDKDF come from the germline V gene (reference sequence). The CDR3 protein is CATSREGLRFF. The CDR3 DNA is TGTGCCACCAGCAGAGAGGGACTCCGCTTCTTC.